What follows describes a single T cell receptor beta chain. This entry comes from a study of blood T cell repertoires in COVID-19. The V and J ends lost 4 bases and 5 bases respectively, with 11 bases between them. Germline V gene sequence: CDR1 MNHEY, CDR2 SVGAGI. The CDR3 is made up of 13 amino acids. Method: immunoSEQ multiplex PCR; TCRdb's copy keeps in-frame clones and lacks some. The table lists about 91,000 clones, 80% to 90% of them singletons. The TCR comes from a woman aged 70-85 years with acute or convalescent COVID-19. Material: peripheral blood. The V call is TRBV6-5, the J call TRBJ1-2; a weak D match, TRBD1 (6 bases). The CDR3 nucleotides read TGTGCCAGCAGTTTCTCCCAGGGGTATGGCTACACCTTC. Amino acids: CASSFSQGYGYTF.